These T cell receptor beta chains were read from a single sample in a study of regulatory T cells in long-lasting Graves disease. TCRdb re-analysed the multiplex PCR reads in MiXCR, keeping a single row per CDR3 protein. The table records a few hundred thousand distinct CDR3 sequences, 14% of them present only once. The same sample was also studied in work on T cells in Graves' hyperthyroidism and ophthalmopathy.

The specimen was peripheral blood mononuclear cells (PBMCs), collected at new diagnosis, from a patient treated with antithyroid drugs. All receptors derive from a woman in her forties or fifties with Graves disease. CDR3s include the opening cysteine and the closing phenylalanine or tryptophan. Fields, in order: CDR3 protein, CDR3 DNA, J gene, clone size, D gene, V gene. A D gene is named only where the DNA matches it firmly. Expanded clones are given a class, and other clones once, few, many or no size at all.

CDR3aa: CAWTRLAGDTQYF; CDR3nt: TGTGCCTGGACCCGACTAGCGGGAGATACGCAGTATTTT; j_gene: TRBJ2-3; abundance: many; d_gene: TRBD2; v_gene: TRBV30
CDR3aa: CSASLPAGGSSSTDTQYF; CDR3nt: TGCAGTGCCTCTCTCCCGGCGGGAGGGTCCTCTAGCACAGATACGCAGTATTTT; j_gene: TRBJ2-3; abundance: many; d_gene: TRBD2; v_gene: TRBV20-1
CDR3aa: CASSLTPVRQGAGEQFF; CDR3nt: TGCGCCAGCAGCTTGACACCCGTGAGGCAGGGGGCAGGAGAGCAGTTCTTC; j_gene: TRBJ2-1; abundance: few; d_gene: TRBD1; v_gene: TRBV5-1
CDR3aa: CATSAGPGYEQYF; CDR3nt: TGTGCCACTAGTGCAGGCCCGGGATACGAGCAGTACTTC; j_gene: TRBJ2-7; abundance: few; d_gene: -; v_gene: TRBV19
CDR3aa: CASSFRGYGNEQFF; CDR3nt: TGTGCCAGCAGCTTTCGCGGTTACGGCAATGAGCAGTTCTTC; j_gene: TRBJ2-1; abundance: many; d_gene: -; v_gene: TRBV7-3
CDR3aa: CATSDLSRGAISSYNEQFF; CDR3nt: TGTGCCACCAGTGATTTGTCCCGGGGTGCCATTAGCTCCTACAATGAGCAGTTCTTC; j_gene: TRBJ2-1; abundance: many; d_gene: -; v_gene: TRBV24-1
CDR3aa: CASSPPGGADTQYF; CDR3nt: TGCGCCAGCAGCCCCCCAGGGGGCGCAGATACGCAGTATTTT; j_gene: TRBJ2-3; abundance: -; d_gene: TRBD1; v_gene: TRBV5-1
CDR3aa: CASSLLLAGGPNEQFF; CDR3nt: TGTGCCAGCAGTTTACTTCTGGCGGGAGGACCCAATGAGCAGTTCTTC; j_gene: TRBJ2-1; abundance: many; d_gene: TRBD2; v_gene: TRBV6-2/TRBV6-3
CDR3aa: CASTITTRSSYNEQFF; CDR3nt: TGCGCCAGCACCATCACGACTAGGAGCTCCTACAATGAGCAGTTCTTC; j_gene: TRBJ2-1; abundance: few; d_gene: -; v_gene: TRBV10-2
CDR3aa: CASCIRTSGYNEQFF; CDR3nt: TGTGCCAGCTGTATCAGGACTAGCGGATACAATGAGCAGTTCTTC; j_gene: TRBJ2-1; abundance: many; d_gene: TRBD2; v_gene: TRBV27
CDR3aa: CASSLDRSFEQFF; CDR3nt: TGTGCCAGCAGCTTAGATCGGTCGTTTGAGCAGTTCTTC; j_gene: TRBJ2-1; abundance: many; d_gene: -; v_gene: TRBV11-2
CDR3aa: CASSSTGDVEKLFF; CDR3nt: TGCGCCAGCAGTTCGACAGGGGATGTTGAAAAACTGTTTTTT; j_gene: TRBJ1-4; abundance: many; d_gene: TRBD1; v_gene: TRBV5-1
CDR3aa: CASRPRARDTQYF; CDR3nt: TGTGCCAGCAGACCGAGGGCCCGAGATACGCAGTATTTT; j_gene: TRBJ2-3; abundance: many; d_gene: -; v_gene: TRBV11-2
CDR3aa: CASTSGRTPYEQYF; CDR3nt: TGTGCCAGCACTAGCGGGAGGACACCCTACGAGCAGTACTTC; j_gene: TRBJ2-7; abundance: many; d_gene: TRBD2; v_gene: TRBV6-1
CDR3aa: CASSGTGGNGYTF; CDR3nt: TGTGCCAGCAGCGGGACAGGGGGAAATGGCTACACCTTC; j_gene: TRBJ1-2; abundance: many; d_gene: TRBD1; v_gene: TRBV7-8
CDR3aa: CSVGRGLNEKLFF; CDR3nt: TGCAGCGTTGGCAGGGGGCTCAATGAAAAACTGTTTTTT; j_gene: TRBJ1-4; abundance: -; d_gene: TRBD1; v_gene: TRBV29-1
CDR3aa: CASSRNSGTGSYDEQFF; CDR3nt: TGTGCCAGCAGCAGAAACAGCGGGACAGGGTCCTACGATGAGCAGTTCTTC; j_gene: TRBJ2-1; abundance: -; d_gene: TRBD1; v_gene: TRBV9
CDR3aa: CASSLAGSGTDTQYF; CDR3nt: TGTGCCAGCAGTTTAGCGGGAAGCGGGACAGATACGCAGTATTTT; j_gene: TRBJ2-3; abundance: many; d_gene: -; v_gene: TRBV27
CDR3aa: CASSPQGGQPQHF; CDR3nt: TGTGCCAGCAGCCCCCAGGGGGGTCAGCCCCAGCATTTT; j_gene: TRBJ1-5; abundance: many; d_gene: TRBD1; v_gene: TRBV11-2
CDR3aa: CASSEGTNTEAFF; CDR3nt: TGTGCCAGCAGTGAAGGGACGAACACTGAAGCTTTCTTT; j_gene: TRBJ1-1; abundance: many; d_gene: -; v_gene: TRBV2
CDR3aa: CASSQDTVAGGSGDTQYF; CDR3nt: TGTGCCAGCAGCCAAGATACCGTAGCGGGAGGCTCGGGAGATACGCAGTATTTT; j_gene: TRBJ2-3; abundance: -; d_gene: TRBD2; v_gene: TRBV4-2
CDR3aa: CSAPLAGGTNEQFF; CDR3nt: TGCAGTGCGCCACTAGCGGGAGGGACCAATGAGCAGTTCTTC; j_gene: TRBJ2-1; abundance: many; d_gene: TRBD2; v_gene: TRBV20-1
CDR3aa: CASKGQVSNQPQHF; CDR3nt: TGTGCCAGCAAGGGACAGGTTAGCAATCAGCCCCAGCATTTT; j_gene: TRBJ1-5; abundance: -; d_gene: TRBD1; v_gene: TRBV12-3/TRBV12-4
CDR3aa: CSATRGAFREQFF; CDR3nt: TGCAGTGCAACCAGGGGCGCGTTCAGGGAGCAGTTCTTC; j_gene: TRBJ2-1; abundance: many; d_gene: -; v_gene: TRBV20-1
CDR3aa: CASSQEAGGSDEQYF; CDR3nt: TGTGCCAGCAGCCAAGAAGCGGGAGGGAGCGACGAGCAGTACTTC; j_gene: TRBJ2-7; abundance: many; d_gene: TRBD2; v_gene: TRBV13
CDR3aa: CASSLDGKGVVYEQYF; CDR3nt: TGTGCCAGCAGCTTAGATGGCAAGGGTGTTGTCTACGAGCAGTACTTC; j_gene: TRBJ2-7; abundance: -; d_gene: -; v_gene: TRBV7-9
CDR3aa: CASSGGENTEAFF; CDR3nt: TGTGCCAGCTCAGGGGGAGAAAACACTGAAGCTTTCTTT; j_gene: TRBJ1-1; abundance: few; d_gene: -; v_gene: TRBV18
CDR3aa: CASTPGWARPYEQYF; CDR3nt: TGTGCCAGCACCCCGGGTTGGGCCCGCCCCTACGAGCAGTACTTC; j_gene: TRBJ2-7; abundance: many; d_gene: -; v_gene: TRBV11-2
CDR3aa: CASSLAGSSLYEQYF; CDR3nt: TGTGCCAGCAGCTTAGCCGGGAGTTCTCTCTACGAGCAGTACTTC; j_gene: TRBJ2-7; abundance: -; d_gene: -; v_gene: TRBV7-2